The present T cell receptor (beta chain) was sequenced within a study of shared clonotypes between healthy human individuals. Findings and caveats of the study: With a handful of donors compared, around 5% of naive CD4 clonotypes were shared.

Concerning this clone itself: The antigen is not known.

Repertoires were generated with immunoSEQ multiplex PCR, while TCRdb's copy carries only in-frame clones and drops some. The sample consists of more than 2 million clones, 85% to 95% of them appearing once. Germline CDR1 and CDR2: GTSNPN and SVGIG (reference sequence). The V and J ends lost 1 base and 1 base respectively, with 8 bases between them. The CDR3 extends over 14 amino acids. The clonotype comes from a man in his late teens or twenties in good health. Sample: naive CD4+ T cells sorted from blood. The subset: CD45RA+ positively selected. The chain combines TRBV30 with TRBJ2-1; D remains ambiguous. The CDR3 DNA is TGTGCCTGGAGTGCACATGCTTCCTACAATGAGCAGTTCTTC. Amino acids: CAWSAHASYNEQFF.